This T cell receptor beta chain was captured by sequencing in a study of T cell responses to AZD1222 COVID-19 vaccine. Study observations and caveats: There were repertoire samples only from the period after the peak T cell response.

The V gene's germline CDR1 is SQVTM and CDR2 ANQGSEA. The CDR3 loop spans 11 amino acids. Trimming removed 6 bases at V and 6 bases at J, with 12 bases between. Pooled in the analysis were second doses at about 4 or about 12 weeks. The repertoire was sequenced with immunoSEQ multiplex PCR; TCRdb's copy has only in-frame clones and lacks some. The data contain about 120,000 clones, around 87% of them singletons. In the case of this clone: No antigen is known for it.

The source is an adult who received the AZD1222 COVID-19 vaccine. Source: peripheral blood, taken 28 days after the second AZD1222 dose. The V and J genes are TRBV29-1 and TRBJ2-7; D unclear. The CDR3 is CSVQTGAEQYF. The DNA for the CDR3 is TGCAGCGTCCAGACCGGAGCCGAGCAGTACTTC.